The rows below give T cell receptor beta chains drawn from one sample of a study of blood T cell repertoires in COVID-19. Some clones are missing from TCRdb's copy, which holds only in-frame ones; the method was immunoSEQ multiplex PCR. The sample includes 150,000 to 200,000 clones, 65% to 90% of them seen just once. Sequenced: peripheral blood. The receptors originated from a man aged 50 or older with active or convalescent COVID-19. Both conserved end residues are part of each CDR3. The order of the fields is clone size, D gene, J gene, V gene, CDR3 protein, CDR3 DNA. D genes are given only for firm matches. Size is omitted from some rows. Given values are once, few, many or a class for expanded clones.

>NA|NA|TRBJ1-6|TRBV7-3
CASSPTGPNSPLHF
TGTGCCAGCAGCCCTACAGGGCCTAATTCACCCCTCCACTTT
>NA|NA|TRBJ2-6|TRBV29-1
CSVEGRASGANVLTF
TGCAGCGTGGAGGGCCGGGCCTCTGGGGCCAACGTCCTGACTTTC
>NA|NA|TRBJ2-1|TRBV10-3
CAGGGGTYNEQFF
TGTGCCGGGGGCGGGGGAACCTACAATGAGCAGTTCTTC
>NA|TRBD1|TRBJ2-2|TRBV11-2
CASNDRGAGELFF
TGTGCCAGCAACGACAGGGGGGCCGGGGAGCTGTTTTTT
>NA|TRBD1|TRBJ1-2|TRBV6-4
CASSGQDLNYGYTF
TGTGCCAGCAGCGGACAGGACCTTAACTATGGCTACACCTTC
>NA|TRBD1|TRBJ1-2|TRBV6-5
CASRTDRGQGGYTF
TGTGCCAGCAGGACTGACAGGGGGCAAGGTGGCTACACCTTC
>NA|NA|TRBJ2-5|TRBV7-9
CASSSIGGRETQYF
TGTGCCAGCAGCTCAATCGGGGGTCGAGAGACCCAGTACTTC
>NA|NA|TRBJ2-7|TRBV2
CASSQTIYEQYF
TGTGCCAGCAGCCAGACAATCTACGAGCAGTACTTC
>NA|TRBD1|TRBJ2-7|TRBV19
CASSRGQTTYEQYF
TGTGCCAGTAGTAGGGGACAGACGACCTACGAGCAGTACTTC
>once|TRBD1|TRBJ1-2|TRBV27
CASSAPGTGIRGYTF
TGTGCCAGCAGCGCCCCTGGGACAGGGATACGTGGCTACACCTTC
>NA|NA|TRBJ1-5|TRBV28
CASSLWGGQTISNQPQHF
TGTGCCAGCAGTTTATGGGGGGGGCAGACCATTAGCAATCAGCCCCAGCATTTT
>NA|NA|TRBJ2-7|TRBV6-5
CASSRTYSPYEQYF
TGTGCCAGCAGCAGGACTTATTCCCCCTACGAGCAGTACTTC
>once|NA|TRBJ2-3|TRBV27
CASSLSAFPDTQYF
TGTGCCAGCAGTTTATCAGCATTCCCAGATACGCAGTATTTT
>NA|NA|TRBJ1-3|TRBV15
CATSRDRGSGNTIYF
TGTGCCACCAGCAGAGATAGGGGGTCTGGAAACACCATATATTTT
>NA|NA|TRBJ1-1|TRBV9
CASQGLTGAEAFF
TGTGCCAGCCAGGGGCTAACCGGCGCTGAAGCTTTCTTT
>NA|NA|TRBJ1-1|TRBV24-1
CATSDPSEDTERAFF
TGTGCCACCAGTGATCCGTCCGAGGACACTGAAAGAGCTTTCTTT
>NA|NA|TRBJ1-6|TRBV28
CASSSGRGFSPLHF
TGTGCCAGCAGTTCCGGGAGGGGGTTTTCACCCCTCCACTTT
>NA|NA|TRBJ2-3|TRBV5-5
CASSYTQGTDTQYF
TGTGCCAGCAGCTATACACAGGGAACAGATACGCAGTATTTT
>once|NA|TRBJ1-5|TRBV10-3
CAISEVQGAQPQHF
TGTGCCATCAGTGAAGTCCAGGGCGCTCAGCCCCAGCATTTT
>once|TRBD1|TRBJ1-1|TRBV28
CASRSGQTYTEAFF
TGTGCCAGCAGGTCGGGACAGACTTACACTGAAGCTTTCTTT
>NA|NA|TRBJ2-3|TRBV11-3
CASSLMGPTDTQYF
TGTGCCAGCAGCTTGATGGGGCCCACAGATACGCAGTATTTT
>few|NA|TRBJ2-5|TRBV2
CASNDGGWETQYF
TGTGCCAGCAATGACGGGGGTTGGGAGACCCAGTACTTC
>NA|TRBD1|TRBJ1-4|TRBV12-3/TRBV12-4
CASRPGTVEKLFF
TGTGCCAGCAGACCCGGGACAGTTGAAAAACTGTTTTTT
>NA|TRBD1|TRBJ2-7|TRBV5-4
CASSFWDRGREQYF
TGTGCCAGCAGCTTTTGGGACAGGGGGCGCGAGCAGTACTTC
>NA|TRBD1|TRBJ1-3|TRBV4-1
CASSQDGTAGNTIYF
TGCGCCAGCAGCCAAGACGGGACAGCTGGAAACACCATATATTTT
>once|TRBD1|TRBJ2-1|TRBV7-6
CASSLWGQGMVNEQFF
TGTGCCAGCAGCTTATGGGGACAGGGGATGGTAAATGAGCAGTTCTTC
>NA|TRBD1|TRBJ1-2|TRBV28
CASYRGHYGYTF
TGTGCCAGTTACAGGGGCCACTATGGCTACACCTTC
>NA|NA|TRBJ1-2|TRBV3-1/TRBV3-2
CASSQGVFRGMGYTF
TGTGCCAGCAGCCAAGGAGTTTTCAGGGGCATGGGCTACACCTTC
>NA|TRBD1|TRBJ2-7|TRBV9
CASSFGTGYEQYF
TGTGCCAGCAGCTTCGGGACAGGCTACGAGCAGTACTTC
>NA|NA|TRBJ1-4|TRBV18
CASSPPSETNEKLFF
TGTGCCAGCTCACCACCCTCCGAGACTAATGAAAAACTGTTTTTT
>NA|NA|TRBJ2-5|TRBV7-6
CASSLALAGETQYF
TGTGCCAGCAGCTTAGCGCTAGCTGGGGAGACCCAGTACTTC
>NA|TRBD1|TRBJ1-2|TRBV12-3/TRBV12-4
CASKSRQGGYTF
TGTGCCAGCAAATCTCGACAGGGCGGCTACACCTTC
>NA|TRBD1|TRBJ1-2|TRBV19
CASSTTTGGIYGYTF
TGTGCCAGTAGTACTACAACAGGGGGCATCTATGGCTACACCTTC
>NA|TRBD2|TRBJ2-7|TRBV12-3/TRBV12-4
CASTFLGRDEQYF
TGTGCCAGCACCTTTCTAGGGAGGGACGAGCAGTACTTC
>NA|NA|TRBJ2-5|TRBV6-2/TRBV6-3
CASSYALEETQYF
TGTGCCAGCAGTTACGCGTTGGAAGAGACCCAGTACTTC
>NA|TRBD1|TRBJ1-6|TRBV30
CAYRRQGTPLHF
TGTGCCTATCGGCGACAGGGAACACCCCTCCACTTT
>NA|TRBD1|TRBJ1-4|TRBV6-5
CASSDSAGGREKLFF
TGTGCCAGCAGTGACTCGGCAGGGGGAAGAGAAAAACTGTTTTTT
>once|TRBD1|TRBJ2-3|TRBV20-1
CSASEETGFPDTQYF
TGCAGTGCTAGTGAGGAGACAGGGTTCCCAGATACGCAGTATTTT
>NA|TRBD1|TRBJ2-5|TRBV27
CASSPHRGLQETQYF
TGTGCCAGCAGTCCACACAGGGGGCTACAAGAGACCCAGTACTTC
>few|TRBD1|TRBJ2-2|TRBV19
CASSIIRTGDVGELFF
TGTGCCAGTAGTATAATTAGGACAGGGGACGTCGGGGAGCTGTTTTTT
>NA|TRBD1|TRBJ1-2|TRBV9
CASSPSRDRDGYTF
TGTGCCAGCAGCCCATCCCGGGACAGGGATGGCTACACCTTC
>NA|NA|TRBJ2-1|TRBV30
CAWGQSTWFF
TGTGCCTGGGGACAGTCCACATGGTTCTTC
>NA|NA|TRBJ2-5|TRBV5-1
CASSRTGRETQYF
TGCGCCAGCAGCCGTACAGGGCGGGAGACCCAGTACTTC
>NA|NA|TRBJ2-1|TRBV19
CASSPTEAQGYNEQFF
TGTGCCAGTAGTCCTACGGAGGCACAGGGCTACAATGAGCAGTTCTTC
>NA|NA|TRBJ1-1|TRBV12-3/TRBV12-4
CASSLGQAGEAFF
TGTGCCAGCAGTTTAGGACAGGCGGGTGAAGCTTTCTTT
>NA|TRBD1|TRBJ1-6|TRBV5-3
CARSLARQGPFLEPLHF
TGTGCCAGAAGCTTGGCCCGACAGGGCCCATTTCTTGAACCCCTCCACTTT
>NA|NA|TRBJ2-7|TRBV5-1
CASSLEPGGDYEQYF
TGCGCCAGCAGCTTGGAGCCCGGGGGTGACTACGAGCAGTACTTC
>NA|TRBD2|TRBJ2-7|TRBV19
CASSFLAGAYEQYF
TGTGCCAGTAGTTTTCTAGCGGGGGCCTACGAGCAGTACTTC
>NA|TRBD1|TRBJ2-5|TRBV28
CASSLGQRETQYF
TGTGCCAGCAGTTTGGGACAGCGAGAGACCCAGTACTTC
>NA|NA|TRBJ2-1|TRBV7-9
CASSLGQNNEQFF
TGTGCCAGCAGCTTAGGACAAAACAATGAGCAGTTCTTC
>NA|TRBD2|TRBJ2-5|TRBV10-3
CAMRGGTGGTQYF
TGTGCCATGCGGGGAGGGACCGGGGGGACCCAGTACTTC
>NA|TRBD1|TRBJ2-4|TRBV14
CASSLGGQGTIQYF
TGTGCCAGCAGCCTTGGAGGACAGGGTACCATTCAGTACTTC
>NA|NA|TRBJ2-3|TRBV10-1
CASSESMTARPGADTQYF
TGCGCCAGCAGTGAGTCGATGACAGCCCGCCCAGGGGCAGATACGCAGTATTTT